The 27 T cell receptor beta chains below all came from one sample that was sequenced in a study of T-cell memory formation after mild COVID-19. Each CDR3 protein is one row after TCRdb ran MiXCR on the 5' RACE reads. The sample has about 200,000 distinct CDR3 sequences; approximately 16% are singletons. Sequenced input: PBMCs or a T cell subset sorted from them (not recorded which). These receptors were collected from an adult woman who had mild COVID-19 (a few samples of this study predate the infection). Cell type and time point are not known.

This chain's CDR3 is CASKGNGNTIYF. In DNA form, the CDR3 reads TGTGCCAGCAAAGGAAATGGAAACACCATATATTTT. The rearrangement links TRBV12-3 or TRBV12-4 to TRBJ1-3; D not resolved. The CDR3 sequence is 12 residues long. The V and J ends lost 7 bases and 3 bases respectively, with 7 bases between them.

This clonotype has more than one count but fewer than ten. This chain uses TRBV12-3 or TRBV12-4 with TRBJ2-1; TRBD1 matches 8 bases. This CDR3 comprises 14 residues. Germline trimming cut 5 bases from V and 3 bases from J; bases unmatched to any gene: 3. The CDR3 region is CASSGQGGYNEQFF. CDR3 coding DNA: TGTGCCAGCAGTGGACAGGGAGGCTACAATGAGCAGTTCTTC.

The chain couples TRBV6-5 to TRBJ2-1; the match to TRBD1 covers 8 bases. CDR1 and CDR2 (germline): MNHEY, SVGAGI. CDR3 length: 15 amino acids. The ends lost 5 bases at V and 2 bases at J; junction bases unmatched: 5. The CDR3 sequence: CASSHGQGPYNEQFF. CDR3 nucleotides: TGTGCCAGCAGTCACGGACAGGGTCCCTACAATGAGCAGTTCTTC.

This clonotype was seen a handful of times. J is TRBJ2-6 and V is TRBV5-1; D remains ambiguous. CDR3 length: 17 amino acids. Germline V gene lookup returns CDR1 SGHRS and CDR2 YFSETQ. Trimming pared 1 base from V and 2 bases from J, leaving 13 bases between. CDR3 coding DNA: TGCGCCAGCAGCTTGTTTTCCAGCCCTCCTGGGGCCAACGTCCTGACTTTC. It translates to CASSLFSSPPGANVLTF.

The V call is TRBV5-1, the J call TRBJ1-4; possibly TRBD1 for D (5 bases). CDR1 is SGHRS and CDR2 is YFSETQ in the germline V gene. With 4 bases removed from V and 7 bases from J, the gap between germline ends came to 14 bases. CDR3 size: 14 residues. The CDR3: CASSGDSFREKLFF. The CDR3 nucleotides read TGCGCCAGCAGCGGAGACAGTTTCCGTGAAAAACTGTTTTTT.

The chain joins TRBV9 to TRBJ2-2, with unresolved D. This CDR3 has 15 residues. The germline gives CDR1 SGDLS, CDR2 YYNGEE. V was shortened by 0 bases and J by 4 bases, with 10 bases between the two germline ends. CDR3 in DNA: TGTGCCAGCAGCGTAGGGCTAGGTGGCACCGGGGAGCTGTTTTTT. It codes for CASSVGLGGTGELFF.

V is TRBV10-3 and J is TRBJ1-2, with 10 bases lining up with TRBD1. With V trimmed by 3 bases and J by 6 bases, 4 bases remained unmatched. CDR3 length: 14 residues. Germline V CDR1 and CDR2: ENHRY, SYGVKD. The CDR3 reads CAISDPDRGHGYTF. The CDR3 nucleotides are TGTGCCATCAGTGACCCAGACAGGGGGCATGGCTACACCTTC.

The J gene is TRBJ1-1, the V gene TRBV5-1; TRBD1 matches at 9 bases. Germline V gene data show CDR1 as SGHRS and CDR2 as YFSETQ. J gave up 3 bases and V 4 bases, and 7 bases lay outside the gene matches. CDR3 length equals 15 residues. DNA for the CDR3: TGCGCCAGCAGCGTGGGGGGACAGGGTTACACTGAAGCTTTCTTT. Residues: CASSVGGQGYTEAFF.

This clonotype was picked up a small number of times. Written as DNA, the CDR3 is TGTGCCAGCAGCCCCGTGGGGAGTGAGCAGTTCTTC. Amino acids: CASSPVGSEQFF. J is TRBJ2-1 and V is TRBV7-9; weak D call: TRBD2 (5 bases). This CDR3 is built from 12 residues. V gave up 5 bases and J gave up 9 bases, with 11 bases separating them. The germline gives CDR1 SEHNR, CDR2 FQNEAQ (reference sequence).

V gene TRBV29-1 combines with J gene TRBJ2-5; 8 bases are shared with TRBD2. The V segment lost 3 bases and the J segment 6 bases; nucleotides outside the gene matches: 6. This CDR3 region has 13 residues. CDR1 SQVTM and CDR2 ANQGSEA come from the germline V gene. The CDR3 sequence is CSVEYPGGKTQYF. The CDR3 DNA follows: TGCAGCGTTGAGTATCCGGGGGGGAAGACCCAGTACTTC.

The genes are TRBV5-1 and TRBJ2-2; tentative D call: TRBD1 (5 bases). Trimming took off 4 bases at V and 4 bases at J, with 14 bases between the two ends. Looked up from germline, CDR1 is SGHRS and CDR2 is YFSETQ. The CDR3 spans 15 residues. The DNA of the CDR3 is TGCGCCAGCAGCCCCTGGGGCCCCGGCACCGGGGAGCTGTTTTTT. This codes for CASSPWGPGTGELFF.

The gene calls are TRBV12-3 or TRBV12-4 and TRBJ2-1; the D is unclear. V lost 7 bases, J lost 8 bases, and 18 bases lay in between. The CDR3 has 14 amino acids. The CDR3 reads CASTLGFQTHEQFF. In DNA form, the CDR3 reads TGTGCCAGCACCTTAGGGTTCCAAACCCATGAGCAGTTCTTC.

In this sample, this clonotype turned up a few times. V gene TRBV7-6 combines with J gene TRBJ2-2, with unresolved D. The CDR3 length is 14 residues. Per the germline V gene, CDR1 is SGHVS and CDR2 is FNYEAQ. V dropped 3 bases and J dropped 2 bases, with 7 bases sitting between them. The CDR3 bases are TGTGCCAGCAGCTTTAGCACAAACACCGGGGAGCTGTTTTTT. Translation: CASSFSTNTGELFF.

This clonotype has only a few counts. The chain has TRBV7-8 and TRBJ2-3; TRBD2 matches at 12 bases. V was clipped by 1 base and J by 5 bases; unmatched bases: 7. The length of the CDR3 is 17 residues. Germline assignment: CDR1 SGHVS and CDR2 FQNEAQ. For the CDR3, the DNA is TGTGCCAGCAGCTTAGGAGTCCTAGCGGGGGGGATAGATACGCAGTATTTT. Its protein product is CASSLGVLAGGIDTQYF.

This rearrangement joins TRBV4-1 to TRBJ2-1; D ambiguous. V was pared by 3 bases and J by 4 bases, with 13 bases between. Germline V gene data show CDR1 as MGHRA and CDR2 as YSYEKL. The CDR3 sequence is 15 residues long. CDR3 loop: CASSHVDLGYNEQFF. The CDR3 DNA sequence: TGCGCCAGCAGCCATGTAGATCTCGGGTACAATGAGCAGTTCTTC.

A few counts support this clonotype. The chain joins TRBV19 to TRBJ1-3, with D uncertain. Germline V CDR1 and CDR2: LNHDA, SQIVND (reference sequence). The CDR3 is 14 residues long. The V and J ends lost 1 base and 2 bases respectively, with 6 bases between them. The CDR3 DNA reads as TGTGCCAGTAGTATAGGAGCACCTGGAAACACCATATATTTT. Translated, it gives CASSIGAPGNTIYF.

This clonotype was counted a few times. J is TRBJ1-3 and V is TRBV4-2; no clear D. Deletions cut 0 bases from V and 10 bases from J, with 13 bases between. This CDR3 is built from 14 residues. The germline V gene has CDR1 LGHNA and CDR2 YNFKEQ. Here the CDR3 reads CASSQEKVRRTIYF. The CDR3 DNA reads TGTGCCAGCAGCCAAGAGAAGGTGCGGAGGACCATATATTTT.

Points on this clonotype: Its ends do not fully match the called genes, so a read error is possible. The rearrangement links TRBV6-1 to TRBJ1-2; 8 bases are shared with TRBD1. The CDR3 has 14 amino acids. CDR1 and CDR2 from the germline V gene are MNHNS and SASEGT. CDR3: CASSEAEQGGGYTF. CDR3 DNA sequence: TGTGCCAGCAGTGAAGCGGAACAGGGGGGTGGCTACACATTC.

A few counts support this clonotype. The V gene is TRBV24-1, the J gene TRBJ2-2; 7 positions match TRBD1. This CDR3 has 14 amino acids. The ends lost 9 bases at V and 3 bases at J; junction bases unmatched: 6. The germline gives CDR1 KGHDR, CDR2 SFDVKD. The CDR3 nucleotides are TGTGCCACCGCTTCCGGGACAGACACCGGGGAGCTGTTTTTT. Translation gives CATASGTDTGELFF.

The chain uses TRBV7-9 and TRBJ1-5; D gene uncertain. The CDR3 extends over 13 amino acids. Germline V gene data show CDR1 as SEHNR and CDR2 as FQNEAQ (reference sequence). Between the trimmed V and J ends, which lost 5 bases and 5 bases, there was a span of 10 bases. The DNA for the CDR3 is TGTGCCAGCAGCCCCGTGGGCCATCAGCCCCAGCATTTT. This codes for CASSPVGHQPQHF.

The chain employs TRBV4-1 and TRBJ1-1; D remains unclear. This CDR3 region has 15 residues. Germline CDR1 is MGHRA and CDR2 is YSYEKL. V was trimmed by 0 bases and J by 3 bases, leaving 11 bases between them. The DNA of the CDR3 is TGCGCCAGCAGCCAAGAGTGGCTCCAAGACACTGAAGCTTTCTTT. Translation gives CASSQEWLQDTEAFF.

This chain joins TRBV3-1 and TRBJ1-1, with D uncertain. V lost 4 bases to trimming and J lost 1 base, with 13 bases between them. Per germline, CDR1 LGHDT and CDR2 YNNKEL (reference sequence). The CDR3 spans 15 residues. The CDR3 here is CASSPRVRPNTEAFF. CDR3 coding DNA: TGTGCCAGCAGCCCTCGGGTCCGCCCGAACACTGAAGCTTTCTTT.

CDR3 bases: TGTGCCAGCCTCGCTTGGGGGAATGAGCAGTTCTTC. Protein: CASLAWGNEQFF. The rearrangement joins TRBV7-9 to TRBJ2-1; D could derive from TRBD1 or TRBD2 (5 bases each). CDR3 length equals 12 residues. Trimming stripped 8 bases from V and 7 bases from J, with 12 bases between. Germline V gene data show CDR1 as SEHNR and CDR2 as FQNEAQ (reference sequence).

The chain joins TRBV7-9 to TRBJ2-1; TRBD2 agrees at 7 bases. Germline trimming cut 1 base from V and 5 bases from J; bases unmatched to any gene: 8. The length of the CDR3 is 16 residues. Germline lookup yields CDR1 SEHNR and CDR2 FQNEAQ (reference sequence). CDR3 DNA: TGTGCCAGCAGCTTAGTAGGAGCGGGGTTCCACAATGAGCAGTTCTTC. This translates into CASSLVGAGFHNEQFF.

The chain combines TRBV5-6 with TRBJ2-5, with 9 bases fitting TRBD2. The CDR3 covers 16 residues. Looked up from germline, CDR1 is SGHDT and CDR2 is YYEEEE. The trim removed 1 base at V and 2 bases at J, leaving 6 bases unmatched. The CDR3 bases are TGTGCCAGCAGCTTGTTACTTAGCGGGAGACAAGAGACCCAGTACTTC. This gives the protein CASSLLLSGRQETQYF.

The chain uses TRBV5-1 and TRBJ2-3; D is perhaps TRBD2 (5 bases). This CDR3 has 16 amino acids. V shed 0 bases and J shed 0 bases, with 11 bases lying between them. CDR1 and CDR2 from the germline V gene are SGHRS and YFSETQ. CDR3 coding DNA: TGCGCCAGCAGCTTGGTACCCGGGGTTAGCACAGATACGCAGTATTTT. As protein: CASSLVPGVSTDTQYF.

The chain links TRBV5-1 to TRBJ2-1; no definite D call. This CDR3 contains 12 residues. The V gene lost 0 bases and the J gene lost 15 bases, with 13 bases spanning the gap. CDR1 and CDR2 (germline): SGHRS, YFSETQ. CDR3 DNA: TGCGCCAGCAGCTTGGAGGGCCAGGCGGTGTTCTTC. It translates to CASSLEGQAVFF. The whole variable domain, filled in from reference TRBV5-1 and TRBJ2-1, reads KAGVTQTPRYLIKTRGQQVTLSCSPISGHRSVSWYQQTPGQGLQFLFEYFSETQRNKGNFPGRFSGRQFSNSRSEMNVSTLELGDSALYLCASSLEGQAVFFGPGTRLTVL.